This T cell receptor (beta chain) was retrieved from a study of control samples from healthy donors and cancer patients. V was pared by 3 bases and J by 6 bases, with 7 bases of the junction left unmatched. Germline-derived CDR1 and CDR2 are SGHNT and YYREEE (reference sequence). CDR3 length equals 15 residues. Only in-frame clones appear in the TCRdb table, and some are missing; sequencing was by immunoSEQ multiplex PCR. In the table there are about 270,000 clones, around 80% of which are singletons. This chain uses TRBV5-4 with TRBJ2-2; 8 nucleotides line up with TRBD1. The source material was PBMCs. This TCR derives from a woman aged 60-75 years with lung cancer. The CDR3 loop is CASSSRTGPPGELFF. The CDR3 nucleotides read TGTGCCAGCAGCTCCAGGACAGGGCCTCCCGGGGAGCTGTTTTTT.